This TCR beta chain was sequenced in a study of blood T cells in healthy people across ages. Using a J-beta primer mix together with a sample-barcoded 5' primer, a second PCR was run for about 6 to 12 cycles. From the 5' RACE reads, TCRdb called clonotypes with MiXCR, one entry per CDR3 protein. Of 700,000 to 1,000,000 distinct CDR3 sequences in the sample, about 42% were seen once. The TCR originated in a man aged 55 to 70 in good health. The material sequenced was blood.

The CDR3 nucleotides are TGTGCCACCAGCAGAGATCGCCTCGTCTACGAGCAGTACTTC. This encodes CATSRDRLVYEQYF. The chain carries TRBV15 and TRBJ2-7, with no clear D. The V end lost 0 bases, the J end lost 3 bases, and 9 bases lay between the germline ends. CDR1 LNHNV and CDR2 YYDKDF come from the germline V gene (reference sequence). There are 14 residues in the CDR3.